This T cell receptor (beta chain) was sequenced in a study of blood T cells in healthy people across ages. The authors ran a second PCR of roughly 6 to 12 cycles using a sample-barcoded 5' primer and a J-beta primer mix. Each cDNA molecule carried a tag from a template-switch adaptor that contained 12 random nucleotides. In TCRdb, the 5' RACE reads were re-called with MiXCR into one record per CDR3 protein. This sample has 1.5 million to 1.9 million distinct CDR3 sequences, with about 45% found just once. V shed 7 bases and J shed 2 bases, with 15 bases lying between them. Germline V lookup: CDR1 MNHEY, CDR2 SMNVEV (reference sequence). This CDR3 is 15 amino acids long.

The source is a woman aged 18-30 years in good health. The chain couples TRBV27 to TRBJ1-5, with D perhaps matching TRBD1 (6 bases). The material sequenced was blood. The CDR3 coding sequence is TGTGCCAGCACTGAACAGGGTGGCGGCAATCAGCCCCAGCATTTT. It encodes CASTEQGGGNQPQHF.